Below are 31 T cell receptor beta chains sequenced from a single sample in a study of OX40 agonist ivuxolimab in advanced cancers. Library creation used the immunoSEQ multiplex PCR assay. As stored in TCRdb, this immuneACCESS dataset retains in-frame rearrangements with V and J assigned. A fraction of the clones does not appear; measured against another copy, unresolved V genes explain less than half of the discrepancy, and the remainder lacks a known reason. The sample table shows about 45,000 clones, and just under 95% are seen once. The ten largest clones capture roughly 9.6% of the sample. The sequences come from CD4+ or CD8+ T cells sorted from blood, collected in a trial of the OX40 agonist ivuxolimab. Receptor source: an adult with an advanced solid tumor such as melanoma, head and neck, liver or kidney cancer.

V gene TRBV5-6 combines with J gene TRBJ2-7, with 11 positions matching TRBD1. Germline V gene data show CDR1 as SGHDT and CDR2 as YYEEEE. This CDR3 has 14 residues. V lost 7 bases to trimming and J lost 0 bases; unmatched junction nucleotides: 3. CDR3 sequence: CASGQGASSYEQYF. As DNA, the CDR3 is TGTGCCAGCGGACAGGGGGCTAGCTCCTACGAGCAGTACTTC. Full variable domain (outside the CDR3, taken from reference TRBV5-6 and TRBJ2-7): DAGVTQSPTHLIKTRGQQVTLRCSPKSGHDTVSWYQQALGQGPQFIFQYYEEEERQRGNFPDRFSGHQFPNYSSELNVNALLLGDSALYLCASGQGASSYEQYFGPGTRLTVT.

V and J are TRBV19 and TRBJ2-4; 9 nucleotides match TRBD1. Germline-derived CDR1 and CDR2 are LNHDA and SQIVND (reference sequence). The V gene end was trimmed by 8 bases and the J gene end by 8 bases; junction bases not matched to a gene: 7. This CDR3 contains 13 residues. The CDR3 DNA reads as TGTGCCAGTGCCGGGACAGGGTGGGACATTCAGTACTTC. This gives the protein CASAGTGWDIQYF.

This clone showed up just once. The J gene is TRBJ2-7, the V gene TRBV4-2; 12 nucleotides align to TRBD1. CDR1 is LGHNA and CDR2 is YNFKEQ in the germline V gene. With V trimmed by 4 bases and J by 7 bases, 8 bases remained unmatched. The length of the CDR3 is 15 residues. In DNA, the CDR3 is TGTGCCAGCAGCCTGCCGGGACAGGGGGCGAATGAGCAGTACTTC. This translates into CASSLPGQGANEQYF.

The V gene is TRBV28, the J gene TRBJ2-7; 10 bases fit TRBD2. CDR1 is MDHEN, CDR2 SYDVKM, per germline. V was pared by 2 bases and J by 4 bases, with 2 bases of the junction left unmatched. CDR3 size: 14 residues. CDR3 amino acids: CASSLLAGDYEQYF. CDR3 bases: TGTGCCAGCAGTTTACTAGCGGGAGATTACGAGCAGTACTTC.

A single count supports this clone. The chain has TRBV29-1 and TRBJ1-5; D ambiguous. CDR3 length equals 14 residues. The germline CDR1 and CDR2 sequences are SQVTM and ANQGSEA. The V gene lost 5 bases and the J gene lost 1 base, with 12 bases spanning the gap. CDR3 loop: CSVSGSDSNQPQHF. The CDR3, as DNA: TGCAGCGTTAGCGGGTCCGACAGCAATCAGCCCCAGCATTTT.

V is TRBV21-1 and J is TRBJ2-7; the table calls TRBD2, which could not be checked here. TRBV21-1 is a pseudogene segment. This CDR3 contains 14 residues. CDR3 sequence: CASSQTSGYYEQYF. The CDR3 DNA reads as TGTGCCAGCAGCCAAACTAGCGGGTACTACGAGCAGTACTTC.

This clone has just one count. The chain carries TRBV4-2 and TRBJ2-7; 7 bases fit TRBD1. The germline gives CDR1 LGHNA, CDR2 YNFKEQ. J gave up 4 bases and V 0 bases, and 3 bases lay outside the gene matches. The CDR3 has 14 residues. The CDR3 nucleotides are TGTGCCAGCAGCCAAGAGAGGGGGCCGTACGAGCAGTACTTC. Its protein product is CASSQERGPYEQYF.

The chain is built from TRBV2 and TRBJ2-7; 7 nucleotides line up with TRBD1. The germline V gene encodes CDR1 SNHLY and CDR2 FYNNEI. Trimming cost V 5 bases and J 3 bases; bases outside gene matches: 4. The CDR3 length is 13 residues. CDR3 region: CASSTGQNYEQYF. The CDR3 DNA reads TGTGCCAGCAGTACGGGACAGAACTACGAGCAGTACTTC.

The V gene is TRBV7-9, the J gene TRBJ2-3; D is perhaps TRBD2 (5 bases). The CDR3 runs 16 residues. The germline gives CDR1 SEHNR, CDR2 FQNEAQ (reference sequence). The V and J ends lost 0 bases and 0 bases respectively, with 10 bases between them. This CDR3 reads CASSLALSASTDTQYF. CDR3 sequence (DNA): TGTGCCAGCAGCTTAGCCCTTAGCGCTAGCACAGATACGCAGTATTTT.

This clone was detected only once. This chain uses TRBV28 with TRBJ2-5; tentatively, D is TRBD1 or TRBD2 (5 bases each). This CDR3 has 15 amino acids. Trimming left V 5 bases short and J 7 bases short, with 20 bases between. Per the germline V gene, CDR1 is MDHEN and CDR2 is SYDVKM. CDR3 in DNA: TGTGCCAGCAGTCTGGACTCCGAGGGGCCATGGACCCAGTACTTC. Translating it yields CASSLDSEGPWTQYF.

The chain links TRBV21-1 to TRBJ2-7; no DNA check was done on the table's D call, TRBD1. TRBV21-1 is designated a pseudogene. This CDR3 is 17 amino acids long. The DNA for the CDR3 is TGTGCCAGCAGCAGTCCCGGGGACAGGTCAAGCTCCTACGAGCAGTACTTC. Translation: CASSSPGDRSSSYEQYF.

The rearrangement uses TRBV20-1 and TRBJ2-5, with D unresolved. The DNA end is more similar to TRBJ2-7, so the J call may be wrong. In germline, CDR1 is DFQATT, CDR2 SNEGSKA (reference sequence). CDR3 length: 11 amino acids. The CDR3, as DNA: TGCAGTGCTAGGGACTCCTACGAGCAGTACTTC. Its translation is CSARDSYEQYF.

The chain employs TRBV11-2 and TRBJ2-1; 10 bases match TRBD2. J lost 0 bases, V lost 1 base, and 6 bases had no gene match. CDR3 length equals 18 residues. The germline gives CDR1 SGHAT, CDR2 FQNNGV. The CDR3 DNA follows: TGTGCCAGCAGCTTAGCTAGCGGGAGCCTGAGCTCCTACAATGAGCAGTTCTTC. This sequence encodes CASSLASGSLSSYNEQFF.

J is TRBJ2-7 and V is TRBV7-6; 13 nucleotides align to TRBD2. Germline V gene data show CDR1 as SGHVS and CDR2 as FNYEAQ. The V and J ends lost 1 base and 4 bases, in that order; junction bases with no gene match: 4. This CDR3 has 16 amino acids. In DNA form, the CDR3 reads TGTGCCAGCAGCTTAGGGACTAGCGGGAGTAGGTACGAGCAGTACTTC. Amino acids: CASSLGTSGSRYEQYF.

The chain uses TRBV27 and TRBJ2-5, with no clear D. The germline V gene encodes CDR1 MNHEY and CDR2 SMNVEV (reference sequence). The CDR3 runs to 15 residues. The V gene lost 1 base and the J gene lost 1 base, with 10 bases spanning the gap. The CDR3 here is CASSLFPDGQETQYF. The CDR3 DNA reads TGTGCCAGCAGTTTATTTCCGGACGGCCAAGAGACCCAGTACTTC.

This rearrangement joins TRBV27 to TRBJ1-1; D may be TRBD1 (6 bases). CDR1 and CDR2 from the germline V gene are MNHEY and SMNVEV (reference sequence). V lost 8 bases to trimming and J lost 7 bases, with 14 bases between them. The CDR3 covers 12 residues. The CDR3 region is CASGTGFLEAFF. CDR3 in DNA: TGTGCCAGCGGCACAGGGTTCCTTGAAGCTTTCTTT.

In its sample, this clone was seen once. The genes are TRBV9 and TRBJ1-1, with 8 bases identical to TRBD1. The germline V gene has CDR1 SGDLS and CDR2 YYNGEE. The CDR3 sequence is 15 residues long. With 1 base clipped from V and 0 bases from J, the junction kept 2 bases outside the gene matches. In DNA, the CDR3 is TGTGCCAGCAGCGTACAGGGGGCCTTGAACACTGAAGCTTTCTTT. It codes for CASSVQGALNTEAFF.

This chain links TRBV29-1 with TRBJ2-7; weak D call: TRBD1 (6 bases). The CDR3 has 13 residues. Germline V gene lookup returns CDR1 SQVTM and CDR2 ANQGSEA. The V and J ends lost 4 bases and 3 bases respectively, with 13 bases between them. This CDR3 is CSVVVQGIYEQYF. CDR3 bases: TGCAGCGTTGTCGTCCAGGGGATCTACGAGCAGTACTTC.

This chain joins TRBV27 and TRBJ1-5; TRBD1 aligns across 7 bases. The ends lost 0 bases at V and 3 bases at J; junction bases unmatched: 5. This CDR3 spans 16 amino acids. Per the germline V gene, CDR1 is MNHEY and CDR2 is SMNVEV (reference sequence). The CDR3 here is CASSLSTGVYNQPQHF. CDR3 in DNA: TGTGCCAGCAGTTTATCCACAGGGGTCTACAATCAGCCCCAGCATTTT.

The V gene is TRBV6-5, the J gene TRBJ2-7; D gene unclear. V shed 3 bases and J shed 2 bases, with 5 bases lying between them. The CDR3 covers 12 residues. Germline V CDR1 and CDR2: MNHEY, SVGAGI. This CDR3 reads CASSYRAYEQYF. CDR3 nucleotide sequence: TGTGCCAGCAGTTATCGGGCCTACGAGCAGTACTTC.

This chain joins TRBV6-5 and TRBJ2-7; weak D call: TRBD2 (6 bases). This CDR3 region has 14 residues. V gave up 7 bases and J gave up 1 base, with 14 bases separating them. The germline CDR1 and CDR2 sequences are MNHEY and SVGAGI. Written as DNA, the CDR3 is TGTGCCAGCACCCGGGACTCGCGTTCCTACGAGCAGTACTTC. Protein product: CASTRDSRSYEQYF.

The rearrangement uses TRBV7-2 and TRBJ1-5; 8 bases align to TRBD1. The CDR3 has 15 amino acids. V lost 5 bases to trimming and J lost 6 bases; unmatched junction nucleotides: 9. Germline V gene data show CDR1 as SGHTA and CDR2 as FQGNSA. The CDR3 spells CASSETGAGVQPQHF. Written as DNA, the CDR3 is TGTGCCAGCAGCGAGACAGGGGCTGGGGTTCAGCCCCAGCATTTT.

The chain recombines TRBV28 with TRBJ2-2, with D maybe TRBD2 (6 bases). The V end lost 1 base, the J end lost 5 bases, and 20 bases lay between the germline ends. This CDR3 contains 18 residues. CDR1 and CDR2 from the germline V gene are MDHEN and SYDVKM. The CDR3 reads CASSLSARLYGGTGELFF. In DNA, the CDR3 is TGTGCCAGCAGTTTATCGGCTCGCTTGTACGGGGGTACCGGGGAGCTGTTTTTT.

The chain carries TRBV7-9 and TRBJ1-4, with 8 nucleotides matching TRBD1. The CDR3 contains 14 residues. Germline CDR1 is SEHNR and CDR2 is FQNEAQ (reference sequence). Trimming at V came to 2 bases and at J to 8 bases, leaving 4 bases not matched to a gene. CDR3 residues: CASSLPTGDEKLFF. The CDR3 nucleotides are TGTGCCAGCAGCTTACCGACAGGGGACGAAAAACTGTTTTTT.

The V gene is TRBV27, the J gene TRBJ2-1; possibly TRBD2 for D (6 bases). V was cut by 5 bases and J by 10 bases, with 18 bases left in between. CDR3 length equals 14 residues. CDR1 and CDR2 from the germline V gene are MNHEY and SMNVEV (reference sequence). In DNA form, the CDR3 reads TGTGCCAGCAGTCCCGGACACCCCACTAGCGAGCAGTTCTTC. Amino acid sequence: CASSPGHPTSEQFF.

This clone was picked up one time. The chain joins TRBV27 to TRBJ2-1, with 7 bases matching TRBD2. From germline, CDR1 is MNHEY and CDR2 SMNVEV (reference sequence). CDR3 length equals 15 residues. Trimming removed 3 bases from V and 4 bases from J; junction bases left unmatched: 6. This CDR3 is CASSFPGGGYNEQFF. CDR3 DNA sequence: TGTGCCAGCAGTTTTCCCGGCGGGGGTTACAATGAGCAGTTCTTC.

CDR3 protein: CASSLKQGAGYEQYF. CDR3 DNA: TGTGCCAGCAGCTTAAAACAGGGGGCCGGCTACGAGCAGTACTTC. The chain carries TRBV11-3 and TRBJ2-7; 9 nucleotides agree with TRBD1. The CDR3 runs to 15 residues. V lost 2 bases, J lost 3 bases, and 5 bases stayed unmatched. Germline values: CDR1 SGHNT, CDR2 YENEEA.

The chain has TRBV28 and TRBJ1-6; 11 nucleotides agree with TRBD1. CDR3 size: 14 residues. Germline loops: CDR1 MDHEN, CDR2 SYDVKM. Unmatched junction bases numbered 4, after V lost 6 bases and J lost 9 bases. CDR3 region: CASSWDRGTSPLHF. CDR3 nucleotides: TGTGCCAGCAGCTGGGACAGGGGGACTTCACCCCTCCACTTT.

V and J are TRBV9 and TRBJ2-7; no reliable D call. CDR3 size: 14 residues. With 3 bases removed from V and 0 bases from J, the gap between germline ends came to 10 bases. The germline V gene has CDR1 SGDLS and CDR2 YYNGEE. The CDR3 DNA reads TGTGCCAGCAGCGGAACGGGCAGCTCCTACGAGCAGTACTTC. This codes for CASSGTGSSYEQYF.

The rearrangement links TRBV13 to TRBJ2-4; tentatively, D is TRBD2 (5 bases). Germline-derived CDR1 and CDR2 are PRHDT and FYEKMQ (reference sequence). The CDR3 loop spans 15 amino acids. V lost 2 bases to trimming and J lost 1 base, with 9 bases between them. In DNA, the CDR3 is TGTGCCAGCAGCTTAAATAGGGAGGCCAAAAACATTCAGTACTTC. This codes for CASSLNREAKNIQYF. The entire variable domain, with the rest obtained from reference TRBV13 and TRBJ2-4, is as follows: AAGVIQSPRHLIKEKRETATLKCYPIPRHDTVYWYQQGPGQDPQFLISFYEKMQSDKGSIPDRFSAQQFSDYHSELNMSSLELGDSALYFCASSLNREAKNIQYFGAGTRLSVL.

V and J are TRBV5-6 and TRBJ2-7; perhaps D is TRBD1 or TRBD2 (6 bases each). Deletions cut 0 bases from V and 4 bases from J, with 11 bases between. The CDR3 runs to 14 residues. CDR1 is SGHDT, CDR2 YYEEEE, per germline. The CDR3 sequence is CASSLAGAPYEQYF. The CDR3 DNA reads as TGTGCCAGCAGCTTGGCGGGGGCGCCGTACGAGCAGTACTTC.